The 4 T cell receptor beta chains below come from one sample, sequenced in a study of STAT5B mutations in CD4+ large granular lymphocyte leukemia. Sequencing was performed with immunoSEQ multiplex PCR; in TCRdb, only in-frame clones are kept and a portion is missing. The sample records about 27,000 clones, 74% being singletons. Specimen: CD4+ T cells from blood buffy coats. The receptors here all came from a human donor in good health.

The rearrangement joins TRBV4-1 to TRBJ2-5, with D unresolved. The CDR3 length is 14 residues. The germline gives CDR1 MGHRA, CDR2 YSYEKL. V gave up 1 base and J gave up 1 base, with 7 bases separating them. The CDR3 region is CASSQASFQETQYF. For the CDR3, the DNA is TGCGCCAGCAGCCAAGCTTCTTTCCAAGAGACCCAGTACTTC.

This clone appeared a few times. This chain joins TRBV11-2 and TRBJ1-1; D is unresolved. Germline CDR1 is SGHAT and CDR2 is FQNNGV. The CDR3 has 14 residues. The V end was cut by 5 bases, the J end by 1 base, with 11 bases between. The DNA of the CDR3 is TGTGCCAGCAGCCTCGTAGACGGGAACACTGAAGCTTTCTTT. Its protein is CASSLVDGNTEAFF.

This clone was observed once. The chain joins TRBV5-6 to TRBJ1-2; a weak D match, TRBD1 (5 bases). Trimming removed 1 base at V and 8 bases at J, with 6 bases between. Germline V gives CDR1 SGHDT, CDR2 YYEEEE. The CDR3 consists of 11 residues. The CDR3 DNA sequence: TGTGCCAGCAGCTTGACAGGAGGCTACACCTTC. Translation gives CASSLTGGYTF.

The chain recombines TRBV15 with TRBJ2-3; the match to TRBD1 covers 7 bases. This CDR3 is 16 amino acids long. The V and J ends lost 5 bases and 3 bases, in that order; junction bases with no gene match: 11. Germline V gene sequence: CDR1 LNHNV, CDR2 YYDKDF (reference sequence). As DNA, the CDR3 is TGTGCCACCAGCGGAAGGACAGGTCAGGGGACAGATACGCAGTATTTT. This gives the protein CATSGRTGQGTDTQYF. Drawing the rest from reference TRBV15 and TRBJ2-3, the complete variable domain is DAMVIQNPRYQVTQFGKPVTLSCSQTLNHNVMYWYQQKSSQAPKLLFHYYDKDFNNEADTPDNFQSRRPNTSFCFLDIRSPGLGDTAMYLCATSGRTGQGTDTQYFGPGTRLTVL.